Listed here are 27 T cell receptor beta chains from one sample, sequenced in a study of T-cell reconstitution after alpha-beta-depleted transplantation in children. Unique molecular identifiers tagged the TCRbeta library. TCRdb passed the PCR reads through MiXCR, listing each CDR3 protein once. The data contain about 210,000 distinct CDR3 sequences, approximately 17% of them singletons. The sequenced sample was PBMCs, mostly from graft donor cells, obtained 360 days after TCRalphabeta/CD19-depleted stem cell transplant. The receptors stem from a male patient aged 2-10 years who had a stem cell transplant for acute lymphoblastic leukemia, so the T cells may come from the graft donor.

This clonotype was seen repeatedly, ten times or more. This rearrangement joins TRBV6-2 or TRBV6-3 to TRBJ2-7; D ambiguous. CDR3 length: 13 residues. Germline V gene lookup returns CDR1 MNHEY and CDR2 SVGEGT. With 5 bases removed from V and 1 base from J, the gap between germline ends came to 9 bases. CDR3 bases: TGTGCCAGCAGTCCCCTCACATCCTACGAGCAGTACTTC. This codes for CASSPLTSYEQYF.

The chain employs TRBV3-1 and TRBJ1-2, with a weak D call TRBD1 (5 bases). The CDR3 contains 15 residues. Germline CDR1 and CDR2: LGHDT and YNNKEL (reference sequence). Trimming took off 3 bases at V and 3 bases at J, with 14 bases between the two ends. DNA for the CDR3: TGTGCCAGCAGCCAGTTTACAGGATCCCACTATGGCTACACCTTC. It yields the protein CASSQFTGSHYGYTF.

This clonotype has at least ten counts. The V call is TRBV20-1, the J call TRBJ2-7, with TRBD1 matching over 10 bases. The germline gives CDR1 DFQATT, CDR2 SNEGSKA (reference sequence). V lost 1 base and J lost 3; bases outside the gene matches: 6. The CDR3 is 15 amino acids. The CDR3 sequence is CSARASGQGVYEQYF. The CDR3 DNA reads as TGCAGTGCTAGAGCATCTGGACAGGGGGTCTACGAGCAGTACTTC.

The V call is TRBV25-1, the J call TRBJ2-3, with 7 positions matching TRBD1. The CDR3 spans 13 residues. The ends lost 5 bases at V and 4 bases at J; junction bases unmatched: 3. Germline CDR1 is MGHDK and CDR2 is SYGVNS. CDR3 bases: TGTGCCAGCAGTCGACAGGGACCAGATACGCAGTATTTT. Its translation is CASSRQGPDTQYF.

This clonotype was detected only a few times. The J gene is TRBJ2-1, the V gene TRBV9; 9 bases fit TRBD2. The CDR3 extends over 16 amino acids. Germline V lookup: CDR1 SGDLS, CDR2 YYNGEE. With 0 bases clipped from V and 3 bases from J, the junction kept 4 bases outside the gene matches. The CDR3 bases are TGTGCCAGCAGCGTAGCAGGCGGGAGGGTCTACAATGAGCAGTTCTTC. As protein: CASSVAGGRVYNEQFF.

A few counts support this clonotype. The chain combines TRBV4-2 with TRBJ1-2; the D is unclear. The germline V and J ends were trimmed by 3 bases and 2 bases, with 10 bases remaining between them. This CDR3 comprises 14 residues. From germline, CDR1 is LGHNA and CDR2 YNFKEQ. CDR3 coding DNA: TGTGCCAGCAGCCACATACGGCTGAACTATGGCTACACCTTC. Encoded protein: CASSHIRLNYGYTF.

The chain links TRBV20-1 to TRBJ2-1; D ambiguous. V was clipped by 0 bases and J by 0 bases, with 6 bases between them. The CDR3 has 14 amino acids. The germline gives CDR1 DFQATT, CDR2 SNEGSKA (reference sequence). The CDR3 bases are TGCAGTGCTAGAGATGCATTCTCCTACAATGAGCAGTTCTTC. Protein product: CSARDAFSYNEQFF.

This clonotype was seen a few times. V usage is TRBV15 and J usage is TRBJ2-1; TRBD1 is a possible D gene (6 bases). Per the germline V gene, CDR1 is LNHNV and CDR2 is YYDKDF (reference sequence). CDR3 size: 13 residues. With 0 bases removed from V and 11 bases from J, the gap between germline ends came to 11 bases. The CDR3 protein is CATSRDLQGKQFF. CDR3 coding DNA: TGTGCCACCAGCAGAGACCTACAGGGTAAGCAGTTCTTC.

This clonotype was observed at least ten times. The chain recombines TRBV27 with TRBJ1-5; D may be TRBD1 (6 bases). Germline CDR1 MNHEY, CDR2 SMNVEV (reference sequence). V gave up 4 bases and J gave up 0 bases, with 10 bases separating them. CDR3 length: 15 residues. This CDR3 reads CASSSQGISNQPQHF. The CDR3, as DNA: TGTGCCAGCAGTTCCCAGGGGATTAGCAATCAGCCCCAGCATTTT.

There are a few counts of this clonotype. V is TRBV12-3 or TRBV12-4 and J is TRBJ2-5, with D perhaps TRBD2 (6 bases). The CDR3 loop spans 14 amino acids. V gave up 5 bases and J gave up 5 bases, with 15 bases separating them. The CDR3 is CASSPTSPRETQYF. The CDR3 nucleotides are TGTGCCAGCAGTCCGACTAGTCCCAGGGAGACCCAGTACTTC.

The table lists this clonotype with many counts. The rearrangement uses TRBV27 and TRBJ1-1; a possible D gene is TRBD1 (5 bases). The CDR3 totals 14 residues. Germline V gene lookup returns CDR1 MNHEY and CDR2 SMNVEV (reference sequence). V was pared by 3 bases and J by 4 bases, with 12 bases between. The CDR3: CASSFSGGGTEAFF. The CDR3 DNA sequence: TGTGCCAGCAGTTTTTCGGGGGGAGGCACTGAAGCTTTCTTT.

This clonotype was found a few times. J is TRBJ2-2 and V is TRBV4-2; 10 bases agree with TRBD1. CDR3 size: 17 residues. V was clipped by 3 bases and J by 6 bases; unmatched bases: 10. Germline V gene lookup returns CDR1 LGHNA and CDR2 YNFKEQ. CDR3 in amino acids: CASSQARDRGRAGELFF. Written as DNA, the CDR3 is TGTGCCAGCAGCCAGGCCCGGGACAGGGGAAGGGCCGGGGAGCTGTTTTTT.

This chain connects TRBV5-8 to TRBJ2-3; D gene unclear. The CDR3 consists of 12 residues. The V and J ends lost 4 bases and 6 bases respectively, with 9 bases between them. Per the germline V gene, CDR1 is SGHTS and CDR2 is YDEGEE. CDR3 coding DNA: TGTGCCAGCAGCCGTTTCGGGGATACGCAGTATTTT. Residues: CASSRFGDTQYF. Variable domain in full (rest from reference TRBV5-8 and TRBJ2-3): EAGVTQSPTHLIKTRGQQATLRCSPISGHTSVYWYQQALGLGLQFLLWYDEGEERNRGNFPPRFSGRQFPNYSSELNVNALELEDSALYLCASSRFGDTQYFGPGTRLTVL.

The table lists this clonotype with a few counts. The rearrangement links TRBV5-1 to TRBJ1-1; 7 bases align to TRBD1. Trimming removed 2 bases from V and 6 bases from J; junction bases left unmatched: 1. The CDR3 is made up of 12 amino acids. Germline-derived CDR1 and CDR2 are SGHRS and YFSETQ. The CDR3 DNA sequence: TGCGCCAGCAGCTTCGACAGGGCTGAAGCTTTCTTT. Translation gives CASSFDRAEAFF.

The V and J genes are TRBV20-1 and TRBJ2-3; TRBD2 is a possible D gene (7 bases). This CDR3 has 16 amino acids. V gave up 5 bases and J gave up 1 base, with 19 bases separating them. Germline loops: CDR1 DFQATT, CDR2 SNEGSKA (reference sequence). CDR3 in DNA: TGCAGTGCTCCGAAAGGGGGGGGGCGGGGCACAGATACGCAGTATTTT. Translation gives CSAPKGGGRGTDTQYF.

The chain combines TRBV4-2 with TRBJ2-2, with D tentatively TRBD2 (6 bases). The V and J ends lost 0 bases and 7 bases respectively, with 15 bases between them. The V gene's germline CDR1 is LGHNA and CDR2 YNFKEQ. CDR3 length equals 16 residues. In DNA form, the CDR3 reads TGTGCCAGCAGCCAAGATGGAGGGGCCAGGCACGGGGAGCTGTTTTTT. Translated, it gives CASSQDGGARHGELFF.

This clonotype was seen a few times. The genes are TRBV5-4 and TRBJ2-3, with TRBD2 as a possible D gene (6 bases). Trimming took 3 bases from V and 5 from J, leaving 13 bases between them. Germline V CDR1 and CDR2: SGHNT, YYREEE (reference sequence). CDR3 length: 14 amino acids. The CDR3 sequence is CASSWRGSGDTQYF. The CDR3 DNA sequence: TGTGCCAGCAGCTGGAGGGGTTCCGGAGATACGCAGTATTTT.

The chain links TRBV29-1 to TRBJ1-2; 7 nucleotides agree with TRBD1. The junction had 27 bases not matched to a gene; V was cut back by 3 bases and J by 14 bases. CDR3 length equals 17 residues. Germline V gene sequence: CDR1 SQVTM, CDR2 ANQGSEA. The CDR3 sequence: CSVDIRANRGPDWFETF. The CDR3 bases are TGCAGCGTTGATATCCGGGCGAACAGGGGCCCTGACTGGTTTGAGACCTTC.

The V and J genes are TRBV2 and TRBJ2-1; D might be TRBD1 (5 bases). CDR1 and CDR2 from the germline V gene are SNHLY and FYNNEI. V shed 3 bases and J shed 8 bases, with 17 bases lying between them. There are 15 residues in the CDR3. The CDR3 is CASSDGRVYPYEQFF. CDR3 DNA: TGTGCCAGCAGTGATGGCAGGGTTTATCCGTATGAGCAGTTCTTC.

The CDR3 reads CASSQGGSTGELFF. CDR3 DNA sequence: TGTGCCAGCAGCCAAGGGGGGTCCACCGGGGAGCTGTTTTTT. The chain is built from TRBV3-1 and TRBJ2-2; the D gene could be TRBD1 or TRBD2 (5 bases each). Germline CDR1 is LGHDT and CDR2 is YNNKEL (reference sequence). The CDR3 has 14 residues. The germline V and J ends were trimmed by 1 base and 4 bases, with 7 bases remaining between them. Using reference TRBV3-1 and TRBJ2-2 for the parts outside the CDR3, the full variable domain is DTAVSQTPKYLVTQMGNDKSIKCEQNLGHDTMYWYKQDSKKFLKIMFSYNNKELIINETVPNRFSPKSPDKAHLNLHINSLELGDSAVYFCASSQGGSTGELFFGEGSRLTVL.

The rearrangement joins TRBV6-4 to TRBJ1-1; D uncertain. There are 16 residues in the CDR3. Trimming cost V 0 bases and J 4 bases, with 15 bases left between them. Germline CDR1 MRHNA, CDR2 SNTAGT. In DNA, the CDR3 is TGTGCCAGCAGTGACTCTTGGAGAGGGCCTGGCACTGAAGCTTTCTTT. It specifies CASSDSWRGPGTEAFF.

This clonotype was counted only a few times. The chain combines TRBV7-6 with TRBJ2-5, with D unresolved. Germline CDR1 SGHVS, CDR2 FNYEAQ. V was clipped by 1 base and J by 5 bases, with 11 bases between them. The CDR3 extends over 14 amino acids. CDR3 bases: TGTGCCAGCAGCTTAGGACCGGGTCCGGAGACCCAGTACTTC. It encodes CASSLGPGPETQYF.

The chain uses TRBV20-1 and TRBJ2-3, with 11 bases identical to TRBD2. Looked up from germline, CDR1 is DFQATT and CDR2 is SNEGSKA (reference sequence). Trimming removed 5 bases from V and 6 bases from J; junction bases left unmatched: 7. CDR3 length: 14 amino acids. The CDR3: CSAPVAGGPDTQYF. The CDR3 DNA reads TGCAGTGCTCCCGTAGCGGGGGGGCCCGATACGCAGTATTTT.

The V and J genes are TRBV12-3 or TRBV12-4 and TRBJ1-2, with no clear D. Deletions cut 0 bases from V and 7 bases from J, with 15 bases between. This CDR3 contains 15 residues. CDR3 in DNA: TGTGCCAGCAGTTTAGCTCTGAAGGACCAGGCTGGCTACACCTTC. Translated, it gives CASSLALKDQAGYTF.

This chain connects TRBV5-1 to TRBJ2-1, with TRBD2 matching over 10 bases. The germline V gene encodes CDR1 SGHRS and CDR2 YFSETQ. V shed 0 bases, J shed 8 bases, and the junction held 17 bases outside the gene matches. The CDR3 is 19 amino acids. The CDR3 bases are TGCGCCAGCAGCTTGGGCCTTCGGAGCGGGGGGGGGTTGGTCGATGAGCAGTTCTTC. The encoded protein is CASSLGLRSGGGLVDEQFF.

This clonotype was found a few times. This chain links TRBV27 with TRBJ1-6; D gene unclear. This CDR3 is 14 amino acids long. CDR1 MNHEY and CDR2 SMNVEV come from the germline V gene (reference sequence). V lost 6 bases and J lost 8, with 14 bases in between. The CDR3 sequence is CASSATGPHSPLHF. The CDR3 DNA follows: TGTGCCAGCAGCGCAACCGGTCCCCATTCACCCCTCCACTTT.

The table lists this clonotype with many counts. The V and J genes are TRBV24-1 and TRBJ2-2, with D perhaps matching TRBD2 (6 bases). V was pared by 6 bases and J by 6 bases, with 16 bases between. The CDR3 covers 15 residues. Germline CDR1 is KGHDR and CDR2 is SFDVKD. CDR3 protein: CATSPSDYRAGELFF. The CDR3 coding sequence is TGTGCCACCAGTCCATCGGACTATCGCGCCGGGGAGCTGTTTTTT.